This T cell receptor (beta chain) was identified in a study of blood T cell repertoires in COVID-19. This clone was seen ten or more times. V trimming: 0 bases; J trimming: 10 bases; junction bases outside the gene matches: 9. Germline V gene lookup returns CDR1 MNHEY and CDR2 SVGAGI. This CDR3 region has 16 residues. The table came from immunoSEQ multiplex PCR; TCRdb's copy has only in-frame clones and leaves some out. The table includes approximately 300,000 clones, roughly 80% detected once. This receptor was taken from a woman in her 50s with active or convalescent COVID-19. Sequences were obtained from peripheral blood. The chain has TRBV6-5 and TRBJ1-6; 7 nucleotides line up with TRBD1. The chain's CDR3 is CASSYSRAGGVSPLHF. CDR3 DNA: TGTGCCAGCAGTTACTCAAGGGCAGGGGGTGTCTCACCCCTCCACTTT.